This T cell receptor beta chain was sequenced in a study of blood T cell repertoires in COVID-19 (TCRdb year 2020). Turning to the overall study: Samples from collaborators originated in the United States, Italy and Spain and spanned both the acute and convalescent phases of COVID-19. The material from the prospective study consisted of cDNA or gDNA derived from T cells, B-cell-depleted T cells, or PBMCs. Subjects who had been exposed to COVID-19, were actively infected with it, or had recovered from it provided the deeply sampled blood TCRbeta repertoires that made up the dataset. The repertoires were released in a freely available public database meant as a resource for research on the immune response to SARS-CoV-2. Samples were obtained from the ongoing ImmuneRACE study (first 160 participants) and from roughly 1,300 subjects provided by 6 global collaborators. The sample metadata nearly always contained a de-identified subject ID, COVID-19 status, age in years and sex. Where available, HLA class I and class II types were obtained from metadata supplied by the sample provider rather than from assay-based typing.

V gives up 3 bases and J gives up 2 bases, and the segment between their germline ends measures 11 bases. Inclusive of the bounding cysteine and phenylalanine, the CDR3 is 14 residues long. Kept here is only the CDR3 DNA, which spans 42 bases and is read in frame from base 1. The germline V gene gives CDR1 as SGHRS and CDR2 as YFSETQ. What the research found in general, with its limitations: Clinical and demographic metadata were provided uncurated, with the amount varying by source and participant.

In Seattle, one collaborating source enrolled patients while the infection was active and tracked those patients longitudinally over the course of disease. Collaborating institutions collected whole blood in K2EDTA tubes following their own protocols. For TCRbeta analysis, collaborators shipped samples as frozen whole blood, isolated PBMCs, or DNA extracted from either of those sample types. On this clone: Its antigen target is currently unknown. It has no much larger one-base neighbor in the sample; base qualities were not kept.

The immunoSEQ Assay, a bias-controlled multiplex PCR, was used to amplify TCRbeta CDR3 regions from genomic DNA. Turning to the authors' computational methods: Nucleated cell counts per sample were estimated from amplification of reference gene primers within the assay. To quantify the absolute abundance of each unique TCRbeta CDR3 rearrangement, sequence reads were collapsed and filtered. For each sample, productive Simpson clonality was calculated as the square root of Simpson's diversity index over productive rearrangements. In its TCRdb copy, this immuneACCESS table keeps in-frame sequences only and misses some clones. Where compared with another copy, unresolved V genes explain less than half of these, and the others have no known cause. V and J calls and clone size are copied from that table; D and trimming were computed from the DNA. This sample holds about 230,000 clones; just over 85% were observed only once. The top ten constitute 11% of the sample.

This chain joins TRBV5-1 to TRBJ1-1, with an unclear D gene assignment. The clonotype originates from a man aged 50-60 years with COVID-19, enrolled during active disease. The source material was peripheral blood. The sequence in DNA is TGCGCCAGCAGCTCCACCGGTACCAACACTGAAGCTTTCTTT. Its translation is CASSSTGTNTEAFF.